The 23 T cell receptor beta chains given below trace back to one sample, sequenced in a study of blood T cell repertoires in COVID-19. Assay used: immunoSEQ multiplex PCR; TCRdb lists only in-frame clones, some missing. The sample includes just over 250,000 clones, around 87% of them seen just once. What was sequenced was peripheral blood. These receptor sequences come from a woman between 50 and 59 years old with acute or convalescent COVID-19.

This clone was seen a single time. The rearrangement links TRBV11-3 to TRBJ2-7; D may be TRBD1 (6 bases). This CDR3 spans 16 amino acids. Germline loops: CDR1 SGHNT, CDR2 YENEEA. Deletions cut 1 base from V and 2 bases from J, with 15 bases between. CDR3 DNA: TGTGCCAGCAGCTTAGGGGCTGGGGACACCCCCTACGAGCAGTACTTC. Its protein is CASSLGAGDTPYEQYF.

The CDR3 coding sequence is TGCAGCGTTGAGGGACAGGGGCGAGAGACCCAGTACTTC. Amino acids: CSVEGQGRETQYF. J is TRBJ2-5 and V is TRBV29-1; 10 bases agree with TRBD1. The germline CDR1 and CDR2 sequences are SQVTM and ANQGSEA. This CDR3 spans 13 amino acids. Losses at the gene ends were 3 bases for V and 4 bases for J; bases not matched to a gene: 2.

V and J are TRBV7-9 and TRBJ1-5; D gene uncertain. The CDR3 loop spans 12 amino acids. The germline V gene has CDR1 SEHNR and CDR2 FQNEAQ (reference sequence). The germline V and J ends were trimmed by 2 bases and 4 bases, with 3 bases remaining between them. This chain's CDR3 is CASSLLNQPQHF. CDR3 nucleotide sequence: TGTGCCAGCAGCTTATTAAATCAGCCCCAGCATTTT.

The chain carries TRBV4-3 and TRBJ1-1; D perhaps matches TRBD1 (6 bases). The germline CDR1 and CDR2 sequences are LGHNA and YSLEER. The CDR3 covers 16 residues. V gave up 3 bases and J gave up 7 bases, with 21 bases separating them. CDR3 DNA: TGCGCCAGCAGCCACCCGGACAGCGGGGGGACCTATGAAGCTTTCTTT. This encodes CASSHPDSGGTYEAFF.

The CDR3 spells CASSLVGRAAYNEQFF. Written as DNA, the CDR3 is TGCGCCAGCAGCTTGGTGGGGAGAGCCGCCTACAATGAGCAGTTCTTC. The chain employs TRBV5-1 and TRBJ2-1; D perhaps matches TRBD2 (5 bases). V lost 0 bases and J 2 bases, leaving 12 bases between the germline ends. Germline V gene data show CDR1 as SGHRS and CDR2 as YFSETQ. The CDR3 spans 16 residues.

The rearrangement uses TRBV6-1 and TRBJ2-7; D perhaps matches TRBD2 (5 bases). This CDR3 has 15 residues. Trimming took 0 bases from V and 4 from J, leaving 13 bases between them. The V gene's germline CDR1 is MNHNS and CDR2 SASEGT. The CDR3 sequence: CASSEANIRGYEQYF. The CDR3 DNA sequence: TGTGCCAGCAGTGAAGCGAATATACGGGGATACGAGCAGTACTTC.

The chain has TRBV3-1 (or the pseudogene TRBV3-2) and TRBJ2-1; 7 nucleotides align to TRBD2. The CDR3 totals 13 residues. J gave up 6 bases and V 4 bases, and 3 bases lay outside the gene matches. In germline, CDR1 is LGHDT, CDR2 YNNKEL (reference sequence). The CDR3 is CASSRGSINEQFF. Here the CDR3 DNA reads TGTGCCAGCAGCCGCGGGAGTATCAATGAGCAGTTCTTC.

The rearrangement uses TRBV19 and TRBJ1-5; D is ambiguous. CDR3 length equals 12 residues. The ends were cut back, 9 bases at V and 0 bases at J, with 6 bases in the middle. From germline, CDR1 is LNHDA and CDR2 SQIVND (reference sequence). In DNA form, the CDR3 reads TGTGCCAGCCGAGATAGCAATCAGCCCCAGCATTTT. Protein product: CASRDSNQPQHF.

J is TRBJ2-6 and V is TRBV5-3, with D hard to call. TRBV5-3 is given ORF status, its function remaining uncertain. Trimming took 5 bases from V and 3 from J, leaving 12 bases between them. CDR3 length equals 15 residues. The CDR3 spells CARRINRSGANVLTF. The CDR3 DNA follows: TGTGCCAGAAGGATCAATCGGAGTGGGGCCAACGTCCTGACTTTC.

This clone has a single count. The chain links TRBV5-1 to TRBJ2-1; the match to TRBD1 covers 8 bases. V lost 3 bases, J lost 1 base, and 3 bases stayed unmatched. This CDR3 region has 15 residues. CDR1 and CDR2 (germline): SGHRS, YFSETQ. Here the CDR3 reads CASSSTGGSYNEQFF. DNA of the CDR3: TGCGCCAGCAGCTCTACAGGGGGGTCCTACAATGAGCAGTTCTTC.

This chain links TRBV24-1 with TRBJ1-5, with D tentatively TRBD1 (5 bases). The CDR3 runs 14 residues. Germline CDR1 is KGHDR and CDR2 is SFDVKD. V dropped 3 bases and J dropped 4 bases, with 9 bases sitting between them. The CDR3 sequence: CATSDPNRNQPQHF. The CDR3, as DNA: TGTGCCACCAGTGATCCCAACAGGAATCAGCCCCAGCATTTT.

The J gene is TRBJ2-2, the V gene TRBV5-1, with a possible D match to TRBD2 (5 bases). Germline V lookup: CDR1 SGHRS, CDR2 YFSETQ. This CDR3 is built from 17 residues. V shed 6 bases and J shed 5 bases, with 23 bases lying between them. The CDR3 sequence: CASKKEDRSAGTGELFF. CDR3 coding DNA: TGCGCCAGCAAAAAGGAGGACCGGAGCGCCGGGACCGGGGAGCTGTTTTTT. Using reference TRBV5-1 and TRBJ2-2 for the parts outside the CDR3, the full variable domain is KAGVTQTPRYLIKTRGQQVTLSCSPISGHRSVSWYQQTPGQGLQFLFEYFSETQRNKGNFPGRFSGRQFSNSRSEMNVSTLELGDSALYLCASKKEDRSAGTGELFFGEGSRLTVL.

The chain uses TRBV16 and TRBJ2-2; tentative D call: TRBD1 (5 bases). V shed 0 bases and J shed 5 bases, with 7 bases lying between them. Germline CDR1 KGHSY, CDR2 FQNENV. The CDR3 has 14 residues. CDR3 nucleotides: TGTGCCAGCAGCCAATCTGACAGAACCGGGGAGCTGTTTTTT. Its protein is CASSQSDRTGELFF. Full variable domain (rest looked up from reference TRBV16 and TRBJ2-2): GEEVAQTPKHLVRGEGQKAKLYCAPIKGHSYVFWYQQVLKNEFKFLISFQNENVFDETGMPKERFSAKCLPNSPCSLEIQATKLEDSAVYFCASSQSDRTGELFFGEGSRLTVL.

The sample holds a few counts of this clone. The chain carries TRBV5-4 and TRBJ1-6; D is possibly TRBD1 (6 bases). With 2 bases removed from V and 8 bases from J, the gap between germline ends came to 11 bases. The CDR3 covers 14 residues. The germline V gene has CDR1 SGHNT and CDR2 YYREEE (reference sequence). CDR3 coding DNA: TGTGCCAGCAGCTTCGAGGGGGGGGATTCACCCCTCCACTTT. Translating it yields CASSFEGGDSPLHF.

The V and J genes are TRBV15 and TRBJ1-3; 7 positions match TRBD1. The germline gives CDR1 LNHNV, CDR2 YYDKDF (reference sequence). V lost 3 bases to trimming and J lost 0 bases; unmatched junction nucleotides: 5. This CDR3 has 16 residues. CDR3 in amino acids: CATSRGGQTSGNTIYF. CDR3 nucleotides: TGTGCCACCAGCAGGGGGGGACAGACCTCTGGAAACACCATATATTTT. The whole variable domain, filled in from reference TRBV15 and TRBJ1-3, reads DAMVIQNPRYQVTQFGKPVTLSCSQTLNHNVMYWYQQKSSQAPKLLFHYYDKDFNNEADTPDNFQSRRPNTSFCFLDIRSPGLGDTAMYLCATSRGGQTSGNTIYFGEGSWLTVV.

This clone showed up many times. V usage is TRBV13 and J usage is TRBJ1-1; D is perhaps TRBD1 (6 bases). The CDR3 loop spans 15 amino acids. Germline V gene sequence: CDR1 PRHDT, CDR2 FYEKMQ (reference sequence). Trimming pared 4 bases from V and 1 base from J, leaving 13 bases between. CDR3 in amino acids: CASSSSQGANTEAFF. For the CDR3, the DNA is TGTGCCAGCAGCTCGTCACAGGGAGCGAACACTGAAGCTTTCTTT.

The chain has TRBV2 and TRBJ1-4, with a weak D call TRBD1 (5 bases). The germline V and J ends were trimmed by 3 bases and 8 bases, with 19 bases remaining between them. The CDR3 covers 16 residues. Per the germline V gene, CDR1 is SNHLY and CDR2 is FYNNEI. The CDR3, as DNA: TGTGCCAGCAGTGATATAGCCGGGACTGCGGGGGAAAAACTGTTTTTT. Translation gives CASSDIAGTAGEKLFF.

The rearrangement links TRBV19 to TRBJ2-5; 7 bases map to TRBD2. Germline-derived CDR1 and CDR2 are LNHDA and SQIVND (reference sequence). This CDR3 has 13 amino acids. V shed 1 base and J 5 bases; nucleotides not matched to a gene: 1. The CDR3 DNA reads as TGTGCCAGTAGTATAGTGGGAGGGGAGACCCAGTACTTC. It translates to CASSIVGGETQYF.

The chain employs TRBV19 and TRBJ2-5, with 14 bases that match TRBD2. The V gene's germline CDR1 is LNHDA and CDR2 SQIVND (reference sequence). The trim removed 4 bases at V and 5 bases at J, leaving 3 bases unmatched. The CDR3 is made up of 15 amino acids. CDR3: CASSRTSGRSETQYF. CDR3 sequence (DNA): TGTGCCAGTAGTAGGACTAGCGGGAGGTCGGAGACCCAGTACTTC.

The V gene is TRBV28, the J gene TRBJ2-3; D possibly corresponds to TRBD1 (5 bases). The CDR3 covers 13 residues. The germline V and J ends were trimmed by 2 bases and 9 bases, with 12 bases remaining between them. Germline assignment: CDR1 MDHEN and CDR2 SYDVKM. CDR3 region: CASSLGAVITQYF. DNA of the CDR3: TGTGCCAGCAGTTTAGGGGCCGTCATCACGCAGTATTTT.

This CDR3 is CASCSGQGSNTEAFF. In DNA form, the CDR3 reads TGTGCCAGCTGCTCGGGACAGGGGTCGAACACTGAAGCTTTCTTT. This chain uses TRBV2 with TRBJ1-1; 10 bases align to TRBD1. The CDR3 contains 15 residues. The V gene end was trimmed by 8 bases and the J gene end by 1 base; junction bases not matched to a gene: 7. Looked up from germline, CDR1 is SNHLY and CDR2 is FYNNEI. Based on the CDR3 plus reference TRBV2 and TRBJ1-1, the full variable domain is EPEVTQTPSHQVTQMGQEVILRCVPISNHLYFYWYRQILGQKVEFLVSFYNNEISEKSEIFDDQFSVERPDGSNFTLKIRSTKLEDSAMYFCASCSGQGSNTEAFFGQGTRLTVV.

The chain joins TRBV5-1 to TRBJ1-1; 7 positions match TRBD1. Trimming cost V 4 bases and J 1 base; bases outside gene matches: 4. Germline V CDR1 and CDR2: SGHRS, YFSETQ. This CDR3 comprises 14 residues. CDR3 nucleotides: TGCGCCAGCAGCCGGACAGGTCGGAACACTGAAGCTTTCTTT. It yields the protein CASSRTGRNTEAFF.

This chain joins TRBV28 and TRBJ1-1, with D possibly matching TRBD1 (6 bases). Deletions cut 6 bases from V and 5 bases from J, with 22 bases between. CDR3 length equals 16 residues. Germline CDR1 and CDR2: MDHEN and SYDVKM. CDR3 sequence reads: CASSYRTAFRSTEAFF. CDR3 in DNA: TGTGCCAGCAGCTATCGGACAGCTTTCAGAAGTACTGAAGCTTTCTTT.